This entry features one TCR beta chain sequence. Its antigen remains unknown. This CDR3 is built from 19 residues. With 4 bases clipped from V and 4 bases from J, the junction kept 12 bases outside the gene matches. The sample is drawn from a study of blood T cells in healthy people across ages. The study, taken as a whole, reports: Unknown CMV status may confound age-related changes in expanded clones.

A second PCR of 7 to 11 cycles used a sample-barcoded 5' primer and a J-beta primer mix. TCRdb reprocessed the 5' RACE reads with MiXCR, giving one entry per CDR3 protein. The sample yields around 1.5 million distinct CDR3 sequences, roughly 32% seen once. The sample, approximately 10 milliliters of peripheral blood, was drawn from each donor. Total RNA was extracted at no less than 6 micrograms per sample. This chain uses TRBV12-3 or TRBV12-4 with TRBJ2-6; 11 positions match TRBD1. This TCR was recovered from a woman in her twenties or thirties in good health. Sequencing was performed on blood. CDR3 bases: TGTGCCAGCAGTTCCTGGCTGGACAGGGGGCTCGAGGGGGCCAACGTCCTGACTTTC. As protein: CASSSWLDRGLEGANVLTF.